The entry below describes one T cell receptor (beta chain). The target antigen is unknown. The sample is drawn from a study of T cell responses to AZD1222 COVID-19 vaccine. Germline assignment: CDR1 MNHEY and CDR2 SMNVEV (reference sequence). Losses at the gene ends were 5 bases for V and 2 bases for J; bases not matched to a gene: 1. CDR3 length: 13 amino acids. The method was immunoSEQ multiplex PCR; TCRdb's version includes in-frame clones alone and lacks a portion of them. The data contain 150,000 or so clones, about 91% of them seen just once; the ten biggest clones take up roughly 0.98%. Whole-study results and caveats: Most donors were white British, females outnumbered males, and clonal diversity was possibly underestimated.

This sample comprised peripheral blood, obtained 28 days after the second AZD1222 dose. The rearrangement uses TRBV27 and TRBJ2-3; 7 bases fit TRBD1. This TCR came from an adult who received the AZD1222 COVID-19 vaccine. The CDR3 is CASSGTATDTQYF. The CDR3 DNA sequence: TGTGCCAGCAGTGGGACAGCCACAGATACGCAGTATTTT.